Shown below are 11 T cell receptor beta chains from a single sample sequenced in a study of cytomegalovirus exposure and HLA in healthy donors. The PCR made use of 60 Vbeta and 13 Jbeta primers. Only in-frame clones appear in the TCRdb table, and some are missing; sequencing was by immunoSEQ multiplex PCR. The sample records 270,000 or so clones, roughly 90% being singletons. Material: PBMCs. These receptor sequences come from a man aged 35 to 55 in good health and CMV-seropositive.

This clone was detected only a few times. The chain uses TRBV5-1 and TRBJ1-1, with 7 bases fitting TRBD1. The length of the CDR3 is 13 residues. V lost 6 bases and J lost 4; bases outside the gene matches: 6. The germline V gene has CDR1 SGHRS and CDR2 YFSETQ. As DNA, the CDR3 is TGCGCCAGCACCTTACAGGGGCCCACTGAAGCTTTCTTT. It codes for CASTLQGPTEAFF.

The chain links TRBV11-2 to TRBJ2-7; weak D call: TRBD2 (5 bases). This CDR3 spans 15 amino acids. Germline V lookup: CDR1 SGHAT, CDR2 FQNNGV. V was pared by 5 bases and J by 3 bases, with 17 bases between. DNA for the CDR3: TGTGCCAGCAGCATTGGGAGAGACAAAATCTACGAGCAGTACTTC. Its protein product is CASSIGRDKIYEQYF.

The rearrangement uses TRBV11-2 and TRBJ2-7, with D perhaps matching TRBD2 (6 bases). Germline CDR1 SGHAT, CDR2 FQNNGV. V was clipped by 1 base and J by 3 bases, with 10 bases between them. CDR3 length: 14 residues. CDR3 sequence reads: CASSLARESYEQYF. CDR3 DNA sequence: TGTGCCAGCAGCTTAGCCCGGGAGAGCTACGAGCAGTACTTC.

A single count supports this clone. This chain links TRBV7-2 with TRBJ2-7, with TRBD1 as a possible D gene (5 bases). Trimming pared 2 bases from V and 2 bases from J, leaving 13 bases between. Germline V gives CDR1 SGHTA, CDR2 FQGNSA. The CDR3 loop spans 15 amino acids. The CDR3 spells CASSLRDRPPYEQYF. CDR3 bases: TGTGCCAGCAGCTTACGTGACAGACCCCCCTACGAGCAGTACTTC.

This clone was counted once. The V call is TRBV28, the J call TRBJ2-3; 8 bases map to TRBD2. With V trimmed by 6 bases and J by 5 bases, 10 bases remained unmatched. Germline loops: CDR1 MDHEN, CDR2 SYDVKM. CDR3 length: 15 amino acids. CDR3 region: CASSQTSVWEDTQYF. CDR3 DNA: TGTGCCAGCAGCCAGACTAGCGTTTGGGAAGATACGCAGTATTTT. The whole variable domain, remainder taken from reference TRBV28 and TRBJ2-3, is DVKVTQSSRYLVKRTGEKVFLECVQDMDHENMFWYRQDPGLGLRLIYFSYDVKMKEKGDIPEGYSVSREKKERFSLILESASTNQTSMYLCASSQTSVWEDTQYFGPGTRLTVL.

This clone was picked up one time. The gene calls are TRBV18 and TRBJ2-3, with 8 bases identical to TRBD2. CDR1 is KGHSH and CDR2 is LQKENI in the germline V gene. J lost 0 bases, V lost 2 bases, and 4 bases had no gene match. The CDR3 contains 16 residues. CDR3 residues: CASSPKLAASTDTQYF. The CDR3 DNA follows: TGTGCCAGCTCACCAAAACTAGCGGCTAGCACAGATACGCAGTATTTT.

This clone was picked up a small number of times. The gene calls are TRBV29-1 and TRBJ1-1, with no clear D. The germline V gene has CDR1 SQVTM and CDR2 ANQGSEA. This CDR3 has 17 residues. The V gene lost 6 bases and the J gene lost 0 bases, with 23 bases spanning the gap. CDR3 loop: CSVLRIGGRHMNTEAFF. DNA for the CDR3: TGCAGCGTGCTCAGAATTGGAGGACGGCATATGAACACTGAAGCTTTCTTT.

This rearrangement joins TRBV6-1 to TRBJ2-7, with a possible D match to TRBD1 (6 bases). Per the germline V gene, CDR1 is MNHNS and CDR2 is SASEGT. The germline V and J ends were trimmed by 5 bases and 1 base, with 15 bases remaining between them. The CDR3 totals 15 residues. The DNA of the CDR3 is TGTGCCAGCAGTTCCCTCAGGGGAGAGTCCTACGAGCAGTACTTC. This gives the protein CASSSLRGESYEQYF.

The CDR3 here is CASSGGHRFAGELFF. CDR3 in DNA: TGCGCCAGCAGCGGGGGCCACCGGTTTGCCGGGGAGCTGTTTTTT. The chain is built from TRBV4-3 and TRBJ2-2, with D possibly being TRBD1 (6 bases). Between the trimmed V and J ends, which lost 5 bases and 6 bases, there was a span of 16 bases. CDR1 is LGHNA, CDR2 YSLEER, per germline. The CDR3 runs 15 residues.

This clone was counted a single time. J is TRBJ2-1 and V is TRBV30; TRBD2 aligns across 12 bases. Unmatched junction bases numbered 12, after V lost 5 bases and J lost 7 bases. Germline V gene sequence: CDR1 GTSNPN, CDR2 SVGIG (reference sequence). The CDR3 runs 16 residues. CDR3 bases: TGTGCCTGGGACCAACCGCTAGCGGGAGGGCCGAATGAGCAGTTCTTC. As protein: CAWDQPLAGGPNEQFF. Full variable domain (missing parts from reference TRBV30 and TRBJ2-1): SQTIHQWPATLVQPVGSPLSLECTVEGTSNPNLYWYRQAAGRGLQLLFYSVGIGQISSEVPQNLSASRPQDRQFILSSKKLLLSDSGFYLCAWDQPLAGGPNEQFFGPGTRLTVL.

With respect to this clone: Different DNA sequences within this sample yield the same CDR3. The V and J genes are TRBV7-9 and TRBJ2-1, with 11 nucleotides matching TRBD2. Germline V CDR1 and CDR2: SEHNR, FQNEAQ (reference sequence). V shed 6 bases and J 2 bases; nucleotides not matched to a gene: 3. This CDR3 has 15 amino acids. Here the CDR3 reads CASSPGLAAYNEQFF. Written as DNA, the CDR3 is TGTGCCAGCAGTCCGGGACTAGCGGCCTACAATGAGCAGTTCTTC.